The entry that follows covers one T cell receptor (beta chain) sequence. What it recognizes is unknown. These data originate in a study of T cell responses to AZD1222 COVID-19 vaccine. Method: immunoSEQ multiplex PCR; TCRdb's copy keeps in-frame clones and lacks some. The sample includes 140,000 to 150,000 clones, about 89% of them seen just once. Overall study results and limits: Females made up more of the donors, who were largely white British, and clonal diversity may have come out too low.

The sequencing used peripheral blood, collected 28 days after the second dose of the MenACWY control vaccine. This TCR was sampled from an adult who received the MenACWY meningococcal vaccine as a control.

This chain's CDR3 is CASSLVFPYEQYF. CDR3 coding DNA: TGTGCCAGCAGTTTAGTCTTCCCCTACGAGCAGTACTTC. The chain joins TRBV28 to TRBJ2-7; D is ambiguous. The CDR3 has 13 residues. Germline values: CDR1 MDHEN, CDR2 SYDVKM. With 2 bases removed from V and 2 bases from J, the gap between germline ends came to 7 bases.